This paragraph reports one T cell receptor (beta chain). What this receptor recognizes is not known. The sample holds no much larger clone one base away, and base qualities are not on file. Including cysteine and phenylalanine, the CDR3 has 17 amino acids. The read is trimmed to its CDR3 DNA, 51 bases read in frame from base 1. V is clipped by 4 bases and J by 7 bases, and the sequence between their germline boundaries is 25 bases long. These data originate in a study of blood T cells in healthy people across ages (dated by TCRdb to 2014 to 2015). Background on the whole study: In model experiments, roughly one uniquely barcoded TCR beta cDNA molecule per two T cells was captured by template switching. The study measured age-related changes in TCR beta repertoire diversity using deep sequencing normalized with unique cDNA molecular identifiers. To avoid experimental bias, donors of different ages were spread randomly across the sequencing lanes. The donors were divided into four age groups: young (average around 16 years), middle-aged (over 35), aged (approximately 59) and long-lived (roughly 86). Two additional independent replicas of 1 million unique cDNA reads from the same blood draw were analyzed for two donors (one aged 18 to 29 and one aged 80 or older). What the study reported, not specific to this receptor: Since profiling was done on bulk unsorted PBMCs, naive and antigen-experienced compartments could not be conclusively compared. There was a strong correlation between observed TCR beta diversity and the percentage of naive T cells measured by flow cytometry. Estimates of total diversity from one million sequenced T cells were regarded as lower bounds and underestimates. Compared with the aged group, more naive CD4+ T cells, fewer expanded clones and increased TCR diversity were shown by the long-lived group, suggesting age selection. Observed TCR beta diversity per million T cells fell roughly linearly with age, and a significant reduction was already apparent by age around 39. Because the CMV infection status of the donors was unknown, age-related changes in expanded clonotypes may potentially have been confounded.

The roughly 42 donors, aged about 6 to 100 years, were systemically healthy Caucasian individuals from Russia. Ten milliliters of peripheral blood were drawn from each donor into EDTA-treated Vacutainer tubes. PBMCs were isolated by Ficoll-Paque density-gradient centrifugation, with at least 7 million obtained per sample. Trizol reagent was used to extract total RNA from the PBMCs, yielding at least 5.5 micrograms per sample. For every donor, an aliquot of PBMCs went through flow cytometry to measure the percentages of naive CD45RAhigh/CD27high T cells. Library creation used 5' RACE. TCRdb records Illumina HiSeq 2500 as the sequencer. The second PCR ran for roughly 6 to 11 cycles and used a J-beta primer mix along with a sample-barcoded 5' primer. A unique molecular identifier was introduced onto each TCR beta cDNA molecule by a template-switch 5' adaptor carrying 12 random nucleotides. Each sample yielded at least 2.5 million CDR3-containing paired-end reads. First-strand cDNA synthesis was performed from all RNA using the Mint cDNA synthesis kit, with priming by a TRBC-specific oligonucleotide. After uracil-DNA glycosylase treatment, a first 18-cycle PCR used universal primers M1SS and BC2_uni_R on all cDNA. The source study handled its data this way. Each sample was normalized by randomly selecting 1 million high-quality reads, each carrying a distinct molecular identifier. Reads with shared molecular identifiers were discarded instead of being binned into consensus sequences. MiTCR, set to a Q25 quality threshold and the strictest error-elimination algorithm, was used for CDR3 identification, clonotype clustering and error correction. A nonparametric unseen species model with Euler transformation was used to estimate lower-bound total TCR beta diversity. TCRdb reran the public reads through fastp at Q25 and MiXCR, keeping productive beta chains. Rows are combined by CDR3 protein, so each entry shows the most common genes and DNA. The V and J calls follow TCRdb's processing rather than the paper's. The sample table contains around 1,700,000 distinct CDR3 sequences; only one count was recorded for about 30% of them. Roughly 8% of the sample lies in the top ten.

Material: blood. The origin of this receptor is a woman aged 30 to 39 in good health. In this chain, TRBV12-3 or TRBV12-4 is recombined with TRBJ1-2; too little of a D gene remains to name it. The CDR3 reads CASSSKGRLQSSGGYTF. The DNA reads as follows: TGTGCCAGCAGTTCCAAAGGACGGCTTCAGTCCTCCGGTGGCTACACCTTC.